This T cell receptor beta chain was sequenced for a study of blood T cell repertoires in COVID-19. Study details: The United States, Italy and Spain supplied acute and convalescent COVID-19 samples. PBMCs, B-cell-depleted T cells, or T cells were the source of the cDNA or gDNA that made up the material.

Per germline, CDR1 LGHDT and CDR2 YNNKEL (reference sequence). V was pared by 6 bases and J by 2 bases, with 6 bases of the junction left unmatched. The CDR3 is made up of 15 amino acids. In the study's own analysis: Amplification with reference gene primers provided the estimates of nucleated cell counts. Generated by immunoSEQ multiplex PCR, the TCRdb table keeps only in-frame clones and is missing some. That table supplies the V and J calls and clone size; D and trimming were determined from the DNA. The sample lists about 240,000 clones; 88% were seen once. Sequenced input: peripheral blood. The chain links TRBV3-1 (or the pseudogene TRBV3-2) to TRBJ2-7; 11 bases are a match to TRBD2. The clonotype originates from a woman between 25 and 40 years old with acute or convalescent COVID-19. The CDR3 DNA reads TGTGCCAGCAGTCGGACTAGCGGGTCGGCCTACGAGCAGTACTTC. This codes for CASSRTSGSAYEQYF.